This is a list of T cell receptor beta chains from one sample in a study of cytomegalovirus exposure and HLA in healthy donors. Sequencing used immunoSEQ multiplex PCR; TCRdb keeps in-frame clones, though not all of them. The repertoire has about 140,000 clones, around 76% of them found once; the top ten carry 2.8%. The sequenced sample was PBMCs. The source of these receptors is a male donor in good health and CMV-seronegative. CDR3s include the opening cysteine and the closing phenylalanine or tryptophan. The order of the fields is clone size, J gene, D gene, CDR3 length, V gene, CDR3 DNA, CDR3 protein. The D gene is left open where the match is weak. Expanded clones get a size class; other rows say once, few or many, or leave the size out.

-,TRBJ2-1,TRBD2,16,TRBV7-2,TGTGCCAGCAGCACCCGACCCCTAGCGGGAGAGTCTGAGCAGTTCTTC,CASSTRPLAGESEQFF
-,TRBJ2-7,TRBD1,12,TRBV5-1,TGCGCCAGCAGCGCCGGGACAGTCGAGCAGTACTTC,CASSAGTVEQYF
-,TRBJ2-2,TRBD2,19,TRBV4-2,TGTGCCAGCAGCCTCGGGACTAGCGGCCCCTTCGCGAACACCGGGGAGCTGTTTTTT,CASSLGTSGPFANTGELFF
-,TRBJ2-5,TRBD2,14,TRBV23-1,TGCGCCAGCTACTTAAGCGGGAGCCAAGAGACCCAGTACTTC,CASYLSGSQETQYF
-,TRBJ1-1,-,15,TRBV7-2,TGTGCCAGCAGCATAAGGAGGGCCATGAACACTGAAGCTTTCTTT,CASSIRRAMNTEAFF
-,TRBJ2-3,TRBD2,15,TRBV7-2,TGTGCCAGCAGCTTAAAGCGGGGGGGCACAGATACGCAGTATTTT,CASSLKRGGTDTQYF
-,TRBJ1-1,-,14,TRBV6-1,TGTGCCAGCAGGACACAAGGGGCGAACACTGAAGCTTTCTTT,CASRTQGANTEAFF
-,TRBJ2-3,TRBD2,19,TRBV7-8,TGTGCCAGCAGCTTCGTATCCGGACTAGCGGGATCCCGCACAGATACGCAGTATTTT,CASSFVSGLAGSRTDTQYF
-,TRBJ2-1,TRBD1,14,TRBV5-1,TGCGCCAGCAGCTTGGATAGGACAGGGCATGAGCAGTTCTTC,CASSLDRTGHEQFF
few,TRBJ2-7,-,13,TRBV2,TGTGCCAGCAGTGATTTGGCAGGGGATGAGCAGTACTTC,CASSDLAGDEQYF
-,TRBJ2-3,TRBD1,14,TRBV10-2,TGCGCCAGCAGTGTTGGGACAGGTTCAGATACGCAGTATTTT,CASSVGTGSDTQYF
-,TRBJ2-2,TRBD2,15,TRBV30,TGTGCCTTAAAAAGCGGGAGAAGAGAGACCGGGGAGCTGTTTTTT,CALKSGRRETGELFF
-,TRBJ2-7,TRBD1,15,TRBV5-8,TGTGCCAGCAGCTCCCTCGGACAGGGGCCCTACGAGCAGTACTTC,CASSSLGQGPYEQYF
few,TRBJ1-5,-,11,TRBV2,TGTGCCAGCAGTGCAGGCCAGCCCCAGCATTTT,CASSAGQPQHF
-,TRBJ1-2,-,12,TRBV19,TGTGCCAGTAGGACCTTCGGGGGTGGCTACACCTTC,CASRTFGGGYTF
-,TRBJ2-7,-,14,TRBV14,TGTGCCAGCAGCCAAGTTGTAGGAGACTACGAGCAGTACTTC,CASSQVVGDYEQYF
few,TRBJ1-1,-,15,TRBV6-5,TGTGCCAGCAGTTACTCGACACAGGCGAACACTGAAGCTTTCTTT,CASSYSTQANTEAFF
-,TRBJ2-1,TRBD2,16,TRBV5-8,TGTGCCAGCAGCTTAATAGCGGGAGGGTCCTACAATGAGCAGTTCTTC,CASSLIAGGSYNEQFF
-,TRBJ1-1,TRBD1,15,TRBV9,TGTGCCAGCAGCCCAGGGGGGAGTGGGTACACTGAAGCTTTCTTT,CASSPGGSGYTEAFF
-,TRBJ1-2,-,15,TRBV14,TGTGCCAGCAGCCAAGATTTTAACAGGGTGGATGGCTACACCTTC,CASSQDFNRVDGYTF
-,TRBJ2-7,TRBD1,13,TRBV6-1,TGTGCCAGCAGTGTAGTCGCCCCGGGACAGTCCTACTTC,CASSVVAPGQSYF
-,TRBJ1-1,-,14,TRBV7-8,TGTGCCAGCAGCTTAACTCAGGGCCGCACTGAAGCTTTCTTT,CASSLTQGRTEAFF
-,TRBJ1-5,TRBD1,16,TRBV7-6,TGTGCCAGCAGCCAATTTCAGACAGGGAGCAATCAGCCCCAGCATTTT,CASSQFQTGSNQPQHF
-,TRBJ1-1,TRBD1,17,TRBV29-1,TGCAGCGTTGTATGGGTTTTAGAGGGACAGGGAGGAACTGAAGCTTTCTTT,CSVVWVLEGQGGTEAFF
-,TRBJ2-7,TRBD1,13,TRBV29-1,TGCAGCGCGACAGGGGCCAGCTCCTACGAGCAGTACTTC,CSATGASSYEQYF
-,TRBJ2-5,TRBD1,15,TRBV5-4,TGTGCCAGCAGCTCCGGGACAGGGGAACAAGAGACCCAGTACTTC,CASSSGTGEQETQYF
few,TRBJ1-4,TRBD1,14,TRBV5-1,TGCGCCAGCAGCTTGAACAGGGGAGGTGAAAAACTGTTTTTT,CASSLNRGGEKLFF
few,TRBJ1-2,-,12,TRBV7-8,TGTGCCAGCAGCTCCCGGGGGAGAGGCTACACCTTC,CASSSRGRGYTF
-,TRBJ1-5,TRBD1,14,TRBV30,TGTGCCTGGAGTGTAGGGACAGGGGGCCAGCCCCAGCATTTT,CAWSVGTGGQPQHF
-,TRBJ1-3,-,15,TRBV19,TGTGCCAGTAGTACCGGAGCGGGACCTGGAAACACCATATATTTT,CASSTGAGPGNTIYF
-,TRBJ2-7,TRBD1,15,TRBV7-6,TGTGCCAGCAGCCAAAGGACAGGGACCATCTACGAGCAGTACTTC,CASSQRTGTIYEQYF
once,TRBJ2-5,-,13,TRBV14,TGTGCCAGCAGCCAAGTACCCGGGGAGACCCAGTACTTC,CASSQVPGETQYF
many,TRBJ2-1,TRBD2,16,TRBV4-2,TGTGCCAGCAGCCAAGAAGCTAGCGGGTCCTACAATGAGCAGTTCTTC,CASSQEASGSYNEQFF
-,TRBJ2-7,TRBD1,14,TRBV27,TGTGCCAGCAGTTTAGGGACAGGGGCCTACGAGCAGTACTTC,CASSLGTGAYEQYF